A selection of T cell receptor beta chains follows, all from one sample in a study of blood T cell repertoires in COVID-19. Libraries were prepared by immunoSEQ multiplex PCR; TCRdb keeps only in-frame clonotypes and omits some of them. Here the sample spans 150,000 or so clones, roughly 86% being singletons. Sequenced input: peripheral blood. All receptors derive from a woman aged 65 to 85 with COVID-19, enrolled during active disease. CDR3s include the opening cysteine and the closing phenylalanine or tryptophan. The D gene is left open where the match is weak. Only some rows state a clone size, as once, few, many or a class for expanded clones.

D gene: NA
V gene: TRBV5-4
clone size: NA
J gene: TRBJ2-7
CDR3 protein: CASSSTGNSYEQYF
CDR3 DNA: TGTGCCAGCAGCTCCACAGGAAATTCCTACGAGCAGTACTTC

D gene: TRBD1
V gene: TRBV5-6
clone size: NA
J gene: TRBJ1-6
CDR3 protein: CASSLVGTDSYNSPLHF
CDR3 DNA: TGTGCCAGCAGCTTGGTGGGGACAGACTCCTATAATTCACCCCTCCACTTT

D gene: NA
V gene: TRBV14
clone size: NA
J gene: TRBJ1-2
CDR3 protein: CASSQQVDYGYTF
CDR3 DNA: TGTGCCAGCAGCCAGCAGGTGGACTATGGCTACACCTTC

D gene: NA
V gene: TRBV7-2
clone size: NA
J gene: TRBJ2-3
CDR3 protein: CASSLWERPGNTQYF
CDR3 DNA: TGTGCCAGCAGCTTATGGGAGCGGCCTGGGAATACGCAGTATTTT

D gene: TRBD2
V gene: TRBV4-1
clone size: once
J gene: TRBJ2-1
CDR3 protein: CASSPSLAGVYNEQFF
CDR3 DNA: TGCGCCAGCAGCCCCTCGCTAGCGGGGGTCTACAATGAGCAGTTCTTC

D gene: NA
V gene: TRBV7-3
clone size: NA
J gene: TRBJ2-6
CDR3 protein: CASSPQGISGANVLTF
CDR3 DNA: TGTGCCAGCAGCCCGCAGGGAATCTCTGGGGCCAACGTCCTGACTTTC

D gene: TRBD1
V gene: TRBV7-9
clone size: NA
J gene: TRBJ2-2
CDR3 protein: CASNPGQGNAGELFF
CDR3 DNA: TGTGCCAGCAATCCGGGACAGGGAAACGCCGGGGAGCTGTTTTTT

D gene: TRBD1
V gene: TRBV6-5
clone size: NA
J gene: TRBJ1-2
CDR3 protein: CASTVTGASYGYTF
CDR3 DNA: TGTGCCAGCACTGTTACAGGGGCTTCCTATGGCTACACCTTC

D gene: NA
V gene: TRBV11-2
clone size: few
J gene: TRBJ2-1
CDR3 protein: CASSLHSGSSYNEQFF
CDR3 DNA: TGTGCCAGCAGCCTCCATAGCGGAAGCTCCTACAATGAGCAGTTCTTC

D gene: NA
V gene: TRBV5-6
clone size: NA
J gene: TRBJ1-1
CDR3 protein: CASSSQGLNTEAFF
CDR3 DNA: TGTGCCAGCAGCTCCCAGGGCTTGAACACTGAAGCTTTCTTT

D gene: NA
V gene: TRBV4-1
clone size: NA
J gene: TRBJ2-4
CDR3 protein: CASSPPGGGRGAKNIQYF
CDR3 DNA: TGCGCCAGCAGCCCACCCGGAGGGGGCAGGGGAGCCAAAAACATTCAGTACTTC

D gene: TRBD1
V gene: TRBV29-1
clone size: NA
J gene: TRBJ1-4
CDR3 protein: CSVGGQGGEKLFF
CDR3 DNA: TGCAGCGTTGGAGGACAGGGGGGGGAAAAACTGTTTTTT

D gene: NA
V gene: TRBV28
clone size: NA
J gene: TRBJ2-1
CDR3 protein: CASIQRGEQFF
CDR3 DNA: TGTGCCAGCATACAAAGGGGGGAGCAGTTCTTC

D gene: TRBD1
V gene: TRBV7-8
clone size: NA
J gene: TRBJ1-1
CDR3 protein: CASSIKGTGEAFF
CDR3 DNA: TGTGCCAGCAGCATTAAGGGGACAGGTGAAGCTTTCTTT

D gene: TRBD1
V gene: TRBV18
clone size: NA
J gene: TRBJ1-4
CDR3 protein: CASSPIMTGTNEKLFF
CDR3 DNA: TGTGCCAGCTCACCAATCATGACAGGGACTAATGAAAAACTGTTTTTT

D gene: TRBD1
V gene: TRBV6-5
clone size: once
J gene: TRBJ2-7
CDR3 protein: CASGTGSVYEQYF
CDR3 DNA: TGTGCCAGCGGGACAGGATCGGTGTACGAGCAGTACTTC

D gene: NA
V gene: TRBV5-6
clone size: NA
J gene: TRBJ1-2
CDR3 protein: CASSFGGGIIYGYTF
CDR3 DNA: TGTGCCAGCAGCTTCGGTGGGGGGATAATTTATGGCTACACCTTC

D gene: NA
V gene: TRBV5-6
clone size: NA
J gene: TRBJ1-6
CDR3 protein: CASSTTEDNSPLHF
CDR3 DNA: TGTGCCAGCAGCACGACAGAGGATAATTCACCCCTCCACTTT

D gene: NA
V gene: TRBV2
clone size: NA
J gene: TRBJ1-2
CDR3 protein: CASTSGSGYTF
CDR3 DNA: TGTGCCAGCACTTCGGGGTCTGGCTACACCTTC

D gene: NA
V gene: TRBV3-1/TRBV3-2
clone size: NA
J gene: TRBJ1-2
CDR3 protein: CASSQVAQGHHTF
CDR3 DNA: TGTGCCAGCAGCCAAGTTGCTCAGGGTCACCACACCTTC

D gene: NA
V gene: TRBV10-3
clone size: few
J gene: TRBJ1-1
CDR3 protein: CAISESGTEAFF
CDR3 DNA: TGTGCCATCAGTGAAAGCGGCACTGAAGCTTTCTTT

D gene: TRBD2
V gene: TRBV4-1
clone size: NA
J gene: TRBJ2-7
CDR3 protein: CASSRRLAGDTSYEQYF
CDR3 DNA: TGCGCCAGCAGCCGCCGACTAGCGGGGGATACCTCCTACGAGCAGTACTTC

D gene: TRBD1
V gene: TRBV9
clone size: once
J gene: TRBJ1-2
CDR3 protein: CASSDTGTDTNYGYTF
CDR3 DNA: TGTGCCAGCAGCGATACCGGGACAGATACCAACTATGGCTACACCTTC

D gene: NA
V gene: TRBV27
clone size: once
J gene: TRBJ1-2
CDR3 protein: CASSLGDPNYGYTF
CDR3 DNA: TGTGCCAGCAGTTTAGGAGACCCTAACTATGGCTACACCTTC

D gene: NA
V gene: TRBV5-4
clone size: NA
J gene: TRBJ1-3
CDR3 protein: CASSRTEEENTIYF
CDR3 DNA: TGTGCCAGCAGCCGGACAGAAGAAGAAAACACCATATATTTT

D gene: NA
V gene: TRBV10-3
clone size: NA
J gene: TRBJ2-1
CDR3 protein: CAISETFYNEQFF
CDR3 DNA: TGTGCCATCAGTGAGACTTTTTACAATGAGCAGTTCTTC

D gene: NA
V gene: TRBV7-9
clone size: NA
J gene: TRBJ2-2
CDR3 protein: CASSLERDTGELFF
CDR3 DNA: TGTGCCAGCAGCTTAGAACGGGACACCGGGGAGCTGTTTTTT

D gene: NA
V gene: TRBV7-6
clone size: NA
J gene: TRBJ2-7
CDR3 protein: CASSLAGGEQYF
CDR3 DNA: TGTGCCAGCAGCTTAGCGGGGGGCGAGCAGTACTTC

D gene: NA
V gene: TRBV5-5
clone size: NA
J gene: TRBJ2-1
CDR3 protein: CASSFRGNEQFF
CDR3 DNA: TGTGCCAGCAGCTTCCGGGGCAATGAGCAGTTCTTC

D gene: NA
V gene: TRBV7-2
clone size: NA
J gene: TRBJ1-5
CDR3 protein: CASSFNRADQPQHF
CDR3 DNA: TGTGCCAGCAGCTTCAACAGGGCGGATCAGCCCCAGCATTTT

D gene: NA
V gene: TRBV4-1
clone size: NA
J gene: TRBJ2-5
CDR3 protein: CASSRGIQETQYF
CDR3 DNA: TGCGCCAGCAGCCGAGGCATCCAAGAGACCCAGTACTTC

D gene: TRBD1
V gene: TRBV9
clone size: NA
J gene: TRBJ1-1
CDR3 protein: CASSERGQGIGDTEAFF
CDR3 DNA: TGTGCCAGCAGCGAAAGGGGACAGGGTATCGGTGACACTGAAGCTTTCTTT

D gene: NA
V gene: TRBV5-1
clone size: few
J gene: TRBJ2-2
CDR3 protein: CASSPGHYTGELFF
CDR3 DNA: TGCGCCAGCAGCCCGGGACATTACACCGGGGAGCTGTTTTTT

D gene: TRBD1
V gene: TRBV29-1
clone size: NA
J gene: TRBJ2-3
CDR3 protein: CSYLPTGGIGDTQYF
CDR3 DNA: TGCAGCTACTTGCCCACAGGGGGAATTGGAGATACGCAGTATTTT

D gene: NA
V gene: TRBV12-1
clone size: NA
J gene: TRBJ1-4
CDR3 protein: CASSPKSEGEEKLFF
CDR3 DNA: TGTGCCAGCAGCCCCAAGTCAGAGGGTGAGGAAAAACTGTTTTTT

D gene: TRBD1
V gene: TRBV2
clone size: NA
J gene: TRBJ2-7
CDR3 protein: CASTGQGGYEQYF
CDR3 DNA: TGTGCCAGCACCGGACAGGGGGGCTACGAGCAGTACTTC

D gene: NA
V gene: TRBV28
clone size: NA
J gene: TRBJ2-1
CDR3 protein: CASSLFSEDNEQFF
CDR3 DNA: TGTGCCAGCAGTTTGTTTTCCGAGGACAATGAGCAGTTCTTC

D gene: TRBD2
V gene: TRBV6-2/TRBV6-3
clone size: NA
J gene: TRBJ2-1
CDR3 protein: CASSYGGGAYNEQFF
CDR3 DNA: TGTGCCAGCAGTTACGGCGGGGGGGCTTACAATGAGCAGTTCTTC

D gene: TRBD1
V gene: TRBV29-1
clone size: NA
J gene: TRBJ1-6
CDR3 protein: CSVRGQGKNSPLHF
CDR3 DNA: TGCAGCGTAAGAGGACAGGGGAAAAATTCACCCCTCCACTTT

D gene: NA
V gene: TRBV4-1
clone size: NA
J gene: TRBJ1-6
CDR3 protein: CASSQDGDTWNSPLHF
CDR3 DNA: TGCGCCAGCAGCCAAGATGGGGACACGTGGAATTCACCCCTCCACTTT

D gene: TRBD1
V gene: TRBV7-9
clone size: NA
J gene: TRBJ2-7
CDR3 protein: CASSLGRTGTGDEQYF
CDR3 DNA: TGTGCCAGCAGCTTAGGTAGAACCGGGACAGGCGACGAGCAGTACTTC

D gene: TRBD1
V gene: TRBV5-8
clone size: NA
J gene: TRBJ2-7
CDR3 protein: CASSLFPGQGTYEQYF
CDR3 DNA: TGTGCCAGCAGCTTGTTTCCGGGACAGGGCACCTACGAGCAGTACTTC

D gene: TRBD1
V gene: TRBV5-6
clone size: NA
J gene: TRBJ1-2
CDR3 protein: CASRYDRDRGSTF
CDR3 DNA: TGTGCCAGCAGGTATGACCGGGACAGGGGGTCGACCTTC

D gene: NA
V gene: TRBV5-8
clone size: NA
J gene: TRBJ2-3
CDR3 protein: CAIEGRGASTDTQYF
CDR3 DNA: TGTGCCATCGAGGGCAGGGGGGCTAGCACAGATACGCAGTATTTT

D gene: NA
V gene: TRBV7-2
clone size: NA
J gene: TRBJ1-6
CDR3 protein: CASSQQGGNSPLHF
CDR3 DNA: TGTGCCAGCAGCCAACAGGGCGGCAATTCACCCCTCCACTTT

D gene: TRBD1
V gene: TRBV30
clone size: NA
J gene: TRBJ2-1
CDR3 protein: CAWNPGTGQFF
CDR3 DNA: TGTGCCTGGAACCCCGGGACAGGGCAGTTCTTC

D gene: TRBD1
V gene: TRBV6-6
clone size: NA
J gene: TRBJ2-5
CDR3 protein: CASSYTQGETQYF
CDR3 DNA: TGTGCCAGCAGTTACACACAGGGGGAGACCCAGTACTTC

D gene: TRBD1
V gene: TRBV11-1
clone size: few
J gene: TRBJ1-1
CDR3 protein: CASSPRDRGSDTEAFF
CDR3 DNA: TGTGCCAGCAGCCCACGGGACAGGGGTTCGGACACTGAAGCTTTCTTT

D gene: TRBD2
V gene: TRBV4-1
clone size: NA
J gene: TRBJ2-3
CDR3 protein: CASSQDSGGPERDTQYF
CDR3 DNA: TGCGCCAGCAGCCAGGATAGCGGGGGTCCGGAGAGAGATACGCAGTATTTT

D gene: NA
V gene: TRBV7-9
clone size: NA
J gene: TRBJ2-1
CDR3 protein: CASSPYRAVPYNEQFF
CDR3 DNA: TGTGCCAGCAGCCCCTATCGAGCGGTCCCCTACAATGAGCAGTTCTTC